The 12 T cell receptor beta chains below were found in one sample sequenced in a study of T cell responses to AZD1222 COVID-19 vaccine. Sequencing was performed with immunoSEQ multiplex PCR; in TCRdb, only in-frame clones are kept and a portion is missing. This table has around 45,000 clones, around three quarters appearing once. Sequencing was performed on peripheral blood, taken 28 days after the second dose of the MenACWY control vaccine. These receptors came from an adult who received the MenACWY meningococcal vaccine as a control.

The chain is built from TRBV19 and TRBJ2-3, with D unresolved. The CDR3 length is 15 residues. Trimming stripped 1 base from V and 2 bases from J, with 10 bases between. Germline values: CDR1 LNHDA, CDR2 SQIVND (reference sequence). The CDR3 nucleotides read TGTGCCAGTAGTATAGGTTTAAGCAACACAGATACGCAGTATTTT. This codes for CASSIGLSNTDTQYF.

This clone appeared once. This sequence joins TRBV18 and TRBJ2-7; 8 positions agree with TRBD2. This CDR3 contains 16 residues. With 4 bases clipped from V and 2 bases from J, the junction kept 10 bases outside the gene matches. CDR1 KGHSH and CDR2 LQKENI come from the germline V gene. CDR3 protein: CASSLGPAGATYEQYF. The CDR3 DNA sequence: TGTGCCAGCTCACTCGGTCCAGCGGGAGCCACCTACGAGCAGTACTTC. Together with reference TRBV18 and TRBJ2-7, the CDR3 gives the full variable domain: NAGVMQNPRHLVRRRGQEARLRCSPMKGHSHVYWYRQLPEEGLKFMVYLQKENIIDESGMPKERFSAEFPKEGPSILRIQQVVRGDSAAYFCASSLGPAGATYEQYFGPGTRLTVT.

This clone was counted once. This chain uses TRBV11-2 with TRBJ2-7; D remains unclear. CDR3 length: 14 residues. The germline gives CDR1 SGHAT, CDR2 FQNNGV. Trimming removed 4 bases at V and 7 bases at J, with 17 bases between. CDR3 sequence reads: CASSSASFWPEQYF. The CDR3 coding sequence is TGTGCCAGCAGCTCAGCTTCCTTCTGGCCGGAGCAGTACTTC.

This clone was counted only a few times. This chain connects TRBV2 to TRBJ2-1; D remains ambiguous. The CDR3 length is 15 residues. The ends were cut back, 0 bases at V and 4 bases at J, with 10 bases in the middle. Germline V gene data show CDR1 as SNHLY and CDR2 as FYNNEI. CDR3 amino acids: CASSEALPVYNEQFF. CDR3 coding DNA: TGTGCCAGCAGTGAAGCTTTACCAGTGTACAATGAGCAGTTCTTC.

J is TRBJ1-5 and V is TRBV25-1; D is ambiguous. The ends were cut back, 2 bases at V and 7 bases at J, with 6 bases in the middle. Germline CDR1 and CDR2: MGHDK and SYGVNS. This CDR3 has 12 amino acids. The CDR3 DNA is TGTGCCAGCAGTGAAGGGAACCAGCCCCAGCATTTT. Translated: CASSEGNQPQHF.

The chain joins TRBV28 to TRBJ1-1, with D unclear. Trimming stripped 7 bases from V and 10 bases from J, with 16 bases between. The CDR3 is 12 residues long. CDR1 and CDR2 from the germline V gene are MDHEN and SYDVKM. In DNA form, the CDR3 reads TGTGCCAGCAACGTCGGATCTTCGGTAGCTTTCTTT. This codes for CASNVGSSVAFF.

The CDR3 DNA is TGTGCCTGGAGTAGACAGCGGGGGGTCCAAGAGACCCAGTACTTC. Amino acids: CAWSRQRGVQETQYF. The gene calls are TRBV30 and TRBJ2-5, with 9 positions matching TRBD2. The germline CDR1 and CDR2 sequences are GTSNPN and SVGIG (reference sequence). The CDR3 runs 15 residues. The V gene end was trimmed by 2 bases and the J gene end by 1 base; junction bases not matched to a gene: 5.

This clone was detected only once. The chain combines TRBV6-5 with TRBJ1-6; D is possibly TRBD1 (6 bases). This CDR3 comprises 13 residues. Germline lookup yields CDR1 MNHEY and CDR2 SVGAGI. V was pared by 5 bases and J by 10 bases, with 12 bases between. The CDR3 spells CASSRTGYSPLHF. The CDR3 DNA reads as TGTGCCAGCAGTCGTACAGGGTACTCACCCCTCCACTTT.

The chain links TRBV6-1 to TRBJ1-2; D unresolved. The V gene's germline CDR1 is MNHNS and CDR2 SASEGT. Between the trimmed V and J ends, which lost 3 bases and 1 base, there was a span of 15 bases. The CDR3 loop spans 16 amino acids. The CDR3 sequence: CASSDPAAPNNYGYTF. The CDR3 nucleotides read TGTGCCAGCAGTGACCCAGCAGCCCCCAATAACTATGGCTACACCTTC.

This clone was recorded a few times. This rearrangement joins TRBV10-3 to TRBJ1-1; no definite D call. CDR3 size: 15 residues. V was cut by 3 bases and J by 11 bases, with 22 bases left in between. Germline CDR1 is ENHRY and CDR2 is SYGVKD. CDR3 nucleotide sequence: TGTGCCATCAGTGACACAGTTCCAGGAATGGAGACTGCTTTCTTT. Its translation is CAISDTVPGMETAFF.

This chain links TRBV7-2 with TRBJ1-5; weak D call: TRBD1 (5 bases). CDR1 SGHTA and CDR2 FQGNSA come from the germline V gene. With 5 bases removed from V and 2 bases from J, the gap between germline ends came to 13 bases. There are 15 residues in the CDR3. The DNA for the CDR3 is TGTGCCAGCAGCCCCGGGGGGGGACGCAATCAGCCCCAGCATTTT. Protein sequence: CASSPGGGRNQPQHF.

The chain joins TRBV5-1 to TRBJ1-2; D is undetermined. The germline V gene encodes CDR1 SGHRS and CDR2 YFSETQ. V lost 4 bases, J lost 0 bases, and 13 bases lay in between. CDR3 length equals 15 residues. The CDR3 DNA reads TGCGCCAGCAGCCCGAACCCAGATCCTAACTATGGCTACACCTTC. Its protein is CASSPNPDPNYGYTF.